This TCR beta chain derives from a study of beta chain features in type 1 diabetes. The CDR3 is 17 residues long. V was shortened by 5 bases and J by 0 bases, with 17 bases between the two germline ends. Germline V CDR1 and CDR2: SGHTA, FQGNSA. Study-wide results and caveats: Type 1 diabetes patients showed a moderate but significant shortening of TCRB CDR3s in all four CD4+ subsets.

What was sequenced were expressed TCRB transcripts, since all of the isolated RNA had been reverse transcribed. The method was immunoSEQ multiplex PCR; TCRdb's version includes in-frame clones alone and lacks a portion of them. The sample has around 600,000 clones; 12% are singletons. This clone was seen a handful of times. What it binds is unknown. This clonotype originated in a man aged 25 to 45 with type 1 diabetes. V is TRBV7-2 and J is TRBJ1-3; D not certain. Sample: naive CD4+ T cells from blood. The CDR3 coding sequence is TGTGCCAGCAGCCGCCGCTTGCCGAGCCACTCTGGAAACACCATATATTTT. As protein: CASSRRLPSHSGNTIYF.